Listed below are T cell receptor beta chains from one sample, sequenced in a study of cytomegalovirus exposure and HLA in healthy donors. Repertoires were generated with immunoSEQ multiplex PCR, while TCRdb's copy carries only in-frame clones and drops some. Among approximately 72,000 clones listed, 60% to 75% were seen once. The sequencing input was PBMCs. These receptor sequences come from a middle-aged man in good health and CMV-seropositive. Each CDR3 is given with its conserved first and last residue.

v_call cdr3_aa
TRBV11-3 CASSLRSGVNEQFF
TRBV5-6 CASSLVGTQDTQYF
TRBV7-9 CASSRSGVQETQYF
TRBV7-8 CASSLRVDTEAFF
TRBV4-1 CASSQYRSAYEQYF
TRBV30 CAWRDVGRGADTQYF
TRBV7-8 CASSSGSLRDTQYF
TRBV15 CATSRDGQGEWGGQPQHF
TRBV6-1 CASSESGGLIGTDTQYF
TRBV28 CASKGPGEGEQFF
TRBV7-9 CASSLARADTQYF
TRBV29-1 CSVDEMYQETQYF
TRBV4-3 CASSHSETGRNTGELFF
TRBV19 CASSSSRNQPQHF
TRBV7-6 CASSPSRGPDTIYF
TRBV30 CAWSPDWGPGELFF
TRBV27 CASSLWATKDTQYF
TRBV6-1 CASSEGGLNTEAFF
TRBV7-8 CASSLGWAGGDEQYF
TRBV30 CAWSDRGPIQYF
TRBV7-2 CASNTKPGGTHYGYTF
TRBV5-6 CASSRTRQGSYNEQFF
TRBV28 CASTGGTGELFF
TRBV2 CASSEESRGLKETQYF
TRBV4-2 CASSQDAGQPQHF
TRBV11-3 CASSLSRGNHEQYF
TRBV9 CASSAPGAPATGELFF
TRBV15 CATTQGEMATDTQYF
TRBV28 CASSLSRRGDYTF
TRBV7-2 CASSRTSGGNEQFF
TRBV11-3 CASSSSGGDYIRNEQFF
TRBV7-9 CASSFDYYEQYF
TRBV7-2 CASSWTVNYGYTF
TRBV5-4 CASSPDRNSYSPLHF
TRBV9 CASSVRTGPYEQYF
TRBV14 CASSPSGAYGYTF
TRBV6-6 CASSSPDRGGGFEQFF
TRBV25-1 CASSIDRNTGELFF
TRBV2 CASTGGEHYGYTF
TRBV6-1 CASSVGRGGGNTGELFF
TRBV5-1 CASSLMYGEAATNEKLFF
TRBV10-2 CASSITTGVDQPQHF
TRBV5-1 CASSVGQAEKLFF
TRBV28 CASSQGLAAFTQYF
TRBV2 CANSPDRGSYEQYF
TRBV27 CASMSGDGNTIYF
TRBV18 CASSLGQAETQYF
TRBV7-2 CASSFGQGGYTF
TRBV14 CASSQERGIGGGPEETQYF
TRBV15 CATSRDRDRGEKLFF
TRBV5-4 CASSPAAGGPLDEQFF
TRBV6-5 CASSYGQGAGNEQFF
TRBV5-6 CASSFIAGGGSYTF
TRBV10-3 CAASGPEGLEAFF
TRBV5-1 CASSPARPNTEAFF
TRBV13 CASSESPTYSLARTSREQYF
TRBV7-2 CASSFQGSSYNSPLHF
TRBV5-1 CASSLGGSSINFYGYTF
TRBV6-1 CASTEGSMNTEAFF